The TCR beta chain under discussion was sequenced for a study of blood T cell repertoires in COVID-19. CDR3 length: 14 amino acids. Deletions cut 9 bases from V and 0 bases from J, with 11 bases between. Germline values: CDR1 LNHDA, CDR2 SQIVND (reference sequence). Some clones are missing from TCRdb's copy, which holds only in-frame ones; the method was immunoSEQ multiplex PCR. The data contain 100,000 to 150,000 clones, approximately 90% of them singletons. Material for sequencing was peripheral blood. This TCR was sampled from a man aged 50-60 years with active or convalescent COVID-19. The chain carries TRBV19 and TRBJ1-4; tentatively, D is TRBD1 (6 bases). CDR3 protein: CASRRGSTNEKLFF. In DNA, the CDR3 is TGTGCCAGCCGCAGGGGATCAACTAATGAAAAACTGTTTTTT.